A single sample is the source of the 3 T cell receptor beta chains below, sequenced in a study of early stage breast cancer tumors (dated by TCRdb to about 2017). Receptor libraries were prepared by the immunoSEQ multiplex PCR assay. What TCRdb holds here is the immuneACCESS table cut down to in-frame rearrangements. Part of the clones is not present; checked against another copy, under half of the missing clones reflect an unresolved V gene, and the others are unexplained. This sample has around 51,000 clones in its table, and 78% of those were observed once. The top ten hold around 3.6% of the sample. Material: blood. Every receptor here comes from a person aged 35 to 50 with breast cancer.

The chain couples TRBV30 to TRBJ2-3; tentatively, D is TRBD2 (5 bases). The CDR3 length is 13 residues. The V and J ends lost 0 bases and 3 bases respectively, with 7 bases between them. CDR1 and CDR2 from the germline V gene are GTSNPN and SVGIG (reference sequence). The CDR3 here is CAWSVGGTDTQYF. The CDR3 DNA reads as TGTGCCTGGAGTGTAGGAGGAACAGATACGCAGTATTTT.

The V and J genes are TRBV19 and TRBJ1-4; perhaps TRBD1 as D (6 bases). V gave up 1 base and J gave up 4 bases, with 10 bases separating them. The CDR3 covers 15 residues. Germline values: CDR1 LNHDA, CDR2 SQIVND (reference sequence). CDR3 sequence reads: CASSIVRDINEKLFF. The DNA of the CDR3 is TGTGCCAGTAGTATAGTCAGGGACATTAATGAAAAACTGTTTTTT.

The chain has TRBV10-2 and TRBJ1-5, with D perhaps matching TRBD1 (6 bases). V was pared by 8 bases and J by 7 bases, with 12 bases between. The length of the CDR3 is 12 residues. Germline V gene data show CDR1 as WSHSY and CDR2 as SAAADI. The CDR3 sequence is CASSQGLQPQHF. The CDR3 DNA follows: TGCGCCAGCTCACAGGGCTTGCAGCCCCAGCATTTT.